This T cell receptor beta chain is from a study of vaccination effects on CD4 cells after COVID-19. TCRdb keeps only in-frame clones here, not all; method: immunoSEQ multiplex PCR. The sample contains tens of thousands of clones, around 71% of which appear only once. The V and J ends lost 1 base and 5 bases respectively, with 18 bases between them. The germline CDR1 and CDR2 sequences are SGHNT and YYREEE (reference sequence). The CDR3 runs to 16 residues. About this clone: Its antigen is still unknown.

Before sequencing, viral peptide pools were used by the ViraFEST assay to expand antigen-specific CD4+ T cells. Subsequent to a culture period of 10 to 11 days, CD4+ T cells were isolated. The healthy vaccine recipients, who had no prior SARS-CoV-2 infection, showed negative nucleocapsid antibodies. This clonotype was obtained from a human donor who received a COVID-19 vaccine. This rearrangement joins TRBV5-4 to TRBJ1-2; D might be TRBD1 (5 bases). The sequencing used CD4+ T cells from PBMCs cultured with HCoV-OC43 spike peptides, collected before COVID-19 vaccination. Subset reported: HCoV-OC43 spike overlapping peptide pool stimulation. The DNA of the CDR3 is TGTGCCAGCAGCTTGATGCAGGGCCTGAGGCAGTATGGCTACACCTTC. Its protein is CASSLMQGLRQYGYTF. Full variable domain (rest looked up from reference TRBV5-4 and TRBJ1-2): ETGVTQSPTHLIKTRGQQVTLRCSSQSGHNTVSWYQQALGQGPQFIFQYYREEENGRGNFPPRFSGLQFPNYSSELNVNALELDDSALYLCASSLMQGLRQYGYTFGSGTRLTVV.